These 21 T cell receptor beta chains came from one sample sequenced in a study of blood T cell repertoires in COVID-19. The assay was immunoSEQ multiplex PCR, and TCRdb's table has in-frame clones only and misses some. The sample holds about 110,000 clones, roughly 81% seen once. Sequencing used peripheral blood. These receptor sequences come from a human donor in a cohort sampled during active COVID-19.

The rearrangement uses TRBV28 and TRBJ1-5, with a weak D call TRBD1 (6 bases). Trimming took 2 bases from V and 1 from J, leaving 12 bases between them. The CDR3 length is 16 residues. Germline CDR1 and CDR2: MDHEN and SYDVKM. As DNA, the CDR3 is TGTGCCAGCAGTTTAACCCTTCAGGGGAGCAATCAGCCCCAGCATTTT. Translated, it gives CASSLTLQGSNQPQHF. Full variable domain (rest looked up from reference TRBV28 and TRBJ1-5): DVKVTQSSRYLVKRTGEKVFLECVQDMDHENMFWYRQDPGLGLRLIYFSYDVKMKEKGDIPEGYSVSREKKERFSLILESASTNQTSMYLCASSLTLQGSNQPQHFGDGTRLSIL.

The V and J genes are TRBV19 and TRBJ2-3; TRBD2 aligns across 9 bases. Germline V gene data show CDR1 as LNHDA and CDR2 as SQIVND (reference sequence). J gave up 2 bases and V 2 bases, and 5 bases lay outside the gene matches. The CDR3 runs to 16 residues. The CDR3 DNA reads TGTGCCAGTAGTATAAAGGCTAGCGGGAACACAGATACGCAGTATTTT. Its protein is CASSIKASGNTDTQYF.

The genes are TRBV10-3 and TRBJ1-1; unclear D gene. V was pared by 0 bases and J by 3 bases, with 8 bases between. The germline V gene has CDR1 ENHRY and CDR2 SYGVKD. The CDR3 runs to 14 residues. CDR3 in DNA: TGTGCCATCAGTGAGTCCAGTTTCTACACTGAAGCTTTCTTT. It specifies CAISESSFYTEAFF.

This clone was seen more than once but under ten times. The CDR3 sequence: CASSELGQGDGYTF. CDR3 sequence (DNA): TGTGCCAGCAGTGAACTGGGACAAGGAGATGGCTACACCTTC. V and J are TRBV6-1 and TRBJ1-2; TRBD1 is a possible D gene (6 bases). The CDR3 is 14 amino acids. V shed 2 bases and J shed 6 bases, with 13 bases lying between them. Germline V gene data show CDR1 as MNHNS and CDR2 as SASEGT.

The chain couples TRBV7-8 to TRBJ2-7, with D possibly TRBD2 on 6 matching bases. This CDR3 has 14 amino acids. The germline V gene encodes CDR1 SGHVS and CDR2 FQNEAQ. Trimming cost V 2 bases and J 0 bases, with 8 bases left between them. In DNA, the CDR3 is TGTGCCAGCAGCTTATGGGGGGTCTCCTACGAGCAGTACTTC. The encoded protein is CASSLWGVSYEQYF.

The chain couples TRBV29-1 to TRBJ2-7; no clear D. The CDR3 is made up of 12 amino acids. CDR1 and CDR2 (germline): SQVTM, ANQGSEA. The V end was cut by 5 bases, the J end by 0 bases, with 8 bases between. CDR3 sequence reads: CSVFDNSYEQYF. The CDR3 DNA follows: TGCAGCGTTTTTGACAACTCCTACGAGCAGTACTTC.

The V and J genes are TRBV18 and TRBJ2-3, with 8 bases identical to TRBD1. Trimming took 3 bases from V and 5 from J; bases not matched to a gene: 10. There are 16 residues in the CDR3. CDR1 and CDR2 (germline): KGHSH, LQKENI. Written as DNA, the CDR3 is TGTGCCAGCTCACCCTCCCGGACAGGGCGGGGAGATACGCAGTATTTT. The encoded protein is CASSPSRTGRGDTQYF.

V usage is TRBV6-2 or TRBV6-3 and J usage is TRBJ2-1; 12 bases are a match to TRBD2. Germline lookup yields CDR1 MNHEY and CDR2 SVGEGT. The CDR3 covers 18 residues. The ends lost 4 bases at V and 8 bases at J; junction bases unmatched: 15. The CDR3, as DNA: TGTGCCAGCAGTTCCTTCCTCGGACTAGCGGGGTATAGGGATGAGCAGTTCTTC. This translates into CASSSFLGLAGYRDEQFF.

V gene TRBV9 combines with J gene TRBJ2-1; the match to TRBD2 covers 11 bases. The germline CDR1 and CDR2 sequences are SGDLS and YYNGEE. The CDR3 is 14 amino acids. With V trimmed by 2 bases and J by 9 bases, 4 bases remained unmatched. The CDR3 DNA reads TGTGCCAGCAGCGTGGGGCTAGCGGGAGGTGAGCAGTTCTTC. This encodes CASSVGLAGGEQFF. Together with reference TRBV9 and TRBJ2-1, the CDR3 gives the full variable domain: DSGVTQTPKHLITATGQRVTLRCSPRSGDLSVYWYQQSLDQGLQFLIQYYNGEERAKGNILERFSAQQFPDLHSELNLSSLELGDSALYFCASSVGLAGGEQFFGPGTRLTVL.

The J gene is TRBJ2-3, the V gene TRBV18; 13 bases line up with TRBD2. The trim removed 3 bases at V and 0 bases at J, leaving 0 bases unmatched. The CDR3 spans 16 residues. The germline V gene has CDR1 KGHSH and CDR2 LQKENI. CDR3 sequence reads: CASSPGLAGSTDTQYF. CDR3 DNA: TGTGCCAGCTCACCGGGACTAGCGGGGAGCACAGATACGCAGTATTTT.

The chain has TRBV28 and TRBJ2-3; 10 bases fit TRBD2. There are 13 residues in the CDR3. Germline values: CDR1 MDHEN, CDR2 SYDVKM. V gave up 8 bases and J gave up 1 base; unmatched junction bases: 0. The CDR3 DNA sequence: TGTGCCAGCGGACTAGCGGGCACAGATACGCAGTATTTT. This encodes CASGLAGTDTQYF. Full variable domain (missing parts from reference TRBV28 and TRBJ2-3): DVKVTQSSRYLVKRTGEKVFLECVQDMDHENMFWYRQDPGLGLRLIYFSYDVKMKEKGDIPEGYSVSREKKERFSLILESASTNQTSMYLCASGLAGTDTQYFGPGTRLTVL.

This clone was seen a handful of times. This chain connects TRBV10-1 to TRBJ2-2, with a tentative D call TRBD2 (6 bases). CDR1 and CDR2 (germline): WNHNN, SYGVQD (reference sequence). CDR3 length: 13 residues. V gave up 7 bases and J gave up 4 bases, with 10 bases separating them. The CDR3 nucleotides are TGCGCCAGCACCGGGGGAGGCACCGGGGAGCTGTTTTTT. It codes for CASTGGGTGELFF.

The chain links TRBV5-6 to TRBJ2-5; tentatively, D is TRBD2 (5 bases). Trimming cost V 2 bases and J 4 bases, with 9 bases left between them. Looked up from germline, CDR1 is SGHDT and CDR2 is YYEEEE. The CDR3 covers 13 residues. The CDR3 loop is CASSLDRGETQYF. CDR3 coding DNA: TGTGCCAGCAGCTTAGATCGGGGAGAGACCCAGTACTTC.

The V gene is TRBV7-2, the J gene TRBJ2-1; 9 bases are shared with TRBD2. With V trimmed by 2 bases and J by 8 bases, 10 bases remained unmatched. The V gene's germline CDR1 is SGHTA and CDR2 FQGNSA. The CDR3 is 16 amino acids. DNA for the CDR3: TGTGCCAGCAGCTTATTCCGTGCGGGAGGGAGCGATGAGCAGTTCTTC. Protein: CASSLFRAGGSDEQFF.

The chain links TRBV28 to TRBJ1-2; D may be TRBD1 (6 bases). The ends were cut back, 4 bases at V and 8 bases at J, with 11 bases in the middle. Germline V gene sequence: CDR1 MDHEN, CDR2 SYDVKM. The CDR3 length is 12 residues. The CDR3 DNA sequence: TGTGCCAGCAGTTGGGACATCCGAGGCTACACCTTC. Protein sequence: CASSWDIRGYTF.

The CDR3 sequence: CASSPYGTEAFF. In DNA, the CDR3 is TGTGCCAGCTCACCCTATGGCACTGAAGCTTTCTTT. J is TRBJ1-1 and V is TRBV18; D call uncertain. Germline CDR1 and CDR2: KGHSH and LQKENI. The length of the CDR3 is 12 residues. V lost 3 bases, J lost 4 bases, and 6 bases lay in between. Variable domain in full (rest from reference TRBV18 and TRBJ1-1): NAGVMQNPRHLVRRRGQEARLRCSPMKGHSHVYWYRQLPEEGLKFMVYLQKENIIDESGMPKERFSAEFPKEGPSILRIQQVVRGDSAAYFCASSPYGTEAFFGQGTRLTVV.

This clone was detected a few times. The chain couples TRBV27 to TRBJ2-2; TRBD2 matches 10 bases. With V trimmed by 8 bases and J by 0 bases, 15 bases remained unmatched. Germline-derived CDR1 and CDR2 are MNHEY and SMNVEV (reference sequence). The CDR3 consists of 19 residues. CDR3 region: CASDGPSGSVPANTGELFF. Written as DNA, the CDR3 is TGTGCCAGCGACGGACCTAGCGGGAGCGTCCCGGCGAACACCGGGGAGCTGTTTTTT.

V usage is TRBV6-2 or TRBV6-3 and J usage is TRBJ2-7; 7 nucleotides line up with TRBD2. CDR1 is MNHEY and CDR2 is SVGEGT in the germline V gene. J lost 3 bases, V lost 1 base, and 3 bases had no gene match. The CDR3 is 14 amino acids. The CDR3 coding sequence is TGTGCCAGCAGTTACTGGGAGGGAGGCTACGAGCAGTACTTC. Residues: CASSYWEGGYEQYF.

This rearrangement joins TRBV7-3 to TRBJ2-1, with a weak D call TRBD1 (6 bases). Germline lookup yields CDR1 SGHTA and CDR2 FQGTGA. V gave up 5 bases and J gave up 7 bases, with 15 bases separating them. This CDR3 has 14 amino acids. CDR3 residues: CASSPQGNRNEQFF. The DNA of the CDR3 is TGTGCCAGCAGCCCCCAGGGGAATCGGAATGAGCAGTTCTTC.

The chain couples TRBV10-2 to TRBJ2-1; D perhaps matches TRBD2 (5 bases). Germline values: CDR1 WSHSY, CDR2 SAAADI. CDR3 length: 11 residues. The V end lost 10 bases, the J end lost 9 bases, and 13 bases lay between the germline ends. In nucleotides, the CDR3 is TGCGCCACCCTAGAGGGCCTTGAGCAGTTCTTC. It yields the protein CATLEGLEQFF.

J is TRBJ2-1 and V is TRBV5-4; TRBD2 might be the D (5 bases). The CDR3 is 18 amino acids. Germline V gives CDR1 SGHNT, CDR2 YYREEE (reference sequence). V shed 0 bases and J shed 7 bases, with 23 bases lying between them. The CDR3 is CASSLATPSLAGGNEQFF. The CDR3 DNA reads TGTGCCAGCAGCTTGGCCACTCCGTCCCTCGCGGGCGGAAATGAGCAGTTCTTC.